Each of the 27 T cell receptor beta chains below was sequenced from the same sample in a study of beta chain features in type 1 diabetes. Overall study results and limits: Shortening of TCRB CDR3s, moderate but significant, appeared in all four CD4+ subsets of Type 1 diabetes patients.

Their specific antigens are unknown. cDNA synthesis used the whole RNA isolate, giving expressed TCRB sequences. Sequencing was performed with immunoSEQ multiplex PCR; in TCRdb, only in-frame clones are kept and a portion is missing. This sample has 600,000 or so clones; more than 12% occur once, and the top ten carry less than 0.04%. Sequencing was done on a sample of naive CD4+ T cells from blood. These receptors all stem from a man aged 18-30 years with type 1 diabetes.

The chain joins TRBV9 to TRBJ2-1; D could derive from TRBD1 or TRBD2 (5 bases each). The germline CDR1 and CDR2 sequences are SGDLS and YYNGEE. V lost 7 bases and J lost 0, with 17 bases in between. The CDR3 length is 16 residues. CDR3 sequence: CASSRDGTSSYNEQFF. The CDR3 nucleotides read TGTGCCAGCTCTCGGGACGGGACGAGCTCCTACAATGAGCAGTTCTTC. The variable domain in full, with the rest retrieved from reference TRBV9 and TRBJ2-1, is DSGVTQTPKHLITATGQRVTLRCSPRSGDLSVYWYQQSLDQGLQFLIQYYNGEERAKGNILERFSAQQFPDLHSELNLSSLELGDSALYFCASSRDGTSSYNEQFFGPGTRLTVL.

This clone was observed a handful of times. The V gene is TRBV9, the J gene TRBJ2-7, with a weak D call TRBD2 (7 bases). In germline, CDR1 is SGDLS, CDR2 YYNGEE. This CDR3 spans 15 amino acids. Trimming stripped 3 bases from V and 7 bases from J, with 20 bases between. The CDR3 loop reads CASSAPGAGAREQYF. CDR3 nucleotide sequence: TGTGCCAGCAGCGCCCCGGGGGCGGGGGCACGTGAGCAGTACTTC. Together with reference TRBV9 and TRBJ2-7, the CDR3 gives the full variable domain: DSGVTQTPKHLITATGQRVTLRCSPRSGDLSVYWYQQSLDQGLQFLIQYYNGEERAKGNILERFSAQQFPDLHSELNLSSLELGDSALYFCASSAPGAGAREQYFGPGTRLTVT.

Concerning this clone itself: This same CDR3 is encoded by further DNA sequences in the sample. V gene TRBV6-5 combines with J gene TRBJ2-1, with no clear D. The germline CDR1 and CDR2 sequences are MNHEY and SVGAGI. With 0 bases removed from V and 7 bases from J, the gap between germline ends came to 1 base. The CDR3 consists of 11 residues. CDR3 sequence: CASSYSNEQFF. Here the CDR3 DNA reads TGTGCCAGCAGTTACTCGAATGAGCAGTTCTTC.

This chain uses TRBV7-2 with TRBJ2-3; TRBD2 agrees at 11 bases. CDR3 length equals 15 residues. In germline, CDR1 is SGHTA, CDR2 FQGNSA. Trimming took 4 bases from V and 13 from J; bases not matched to a gene: 13. This CDR3 is CASSSTVSGRAKKYF. The DNA for the CDR3 is TGTGCCAGCAGCTCAACGGTTAGCGGGAGGGCCAAGAAGTATTTT.

The chain is built from TRBV5-1 and TRBJ1-2; perhaps TRBD1 as D (6 bases). Germline V gene lookup returns CDR1 SGHRS and CDR2 YFSETQ. V lost 0 bases, J lost 6 bases, and 15 bases lay in between. CDR3 length: 15 residues. The CDR3 coding sequence is TGCGCCAGCAGCTTGGTAACAGGGATCGATGATGGCTACACCTTC. Protein sequence: CASSLVTGIDDGYTF. Complete variable domain (other parts from reference TRBV5-1 and TRBJ1-2): KAGVTQTPRYLIKTRGQQVTLSCSPISGHRSVSWYQQTPGQGLQFLFEYFSETQRNKGNFPGRFSGRQFSNSRSEMNVSTLELGDSALYLCASSLVTGIDDGYTFGSGTRLTVV.

This clone was detected only a few times. This rearrangement joins TRBV9 to TRBJ2-1; 13 bases are a match to TRBD2. V shed 3 bases, J shed 4 bases, and the junction held 1 base outside the gene matches. This CDR3 is built from 15 residues. CDR1 is SGDLS and CDR2 is YYNGEE in the germline V gene. CDR3 nucleotide sequence: TGTGCCAGCAGCGGGGGACTAGCGGGGTACAATGAGCAGTTCTTC. Translation: CASSGGLAGYNEQFF. The full variable domain, rest sourced from reference TRBV9 and TRBJ2-1, is DSGVTQTPKHLITATGQRVTLRCSPRSGDLSVYWYQQSLDQGLQFLIQYYNGEERAKGNILERFSAQQFPDLHSELNLSSLELGDSALYFCASSGGLAGYNEQFFGPGTRLTVL.

V gene TRBV7-2 combines with J gene TRBJ1-3, with no clear D. Looked up from germline, CDR1 is SGHTA and CDR2 is FQGNSA. This CDR3 spans 15 amino acids. V was clipped by 6 bases and J by 4 bases, with 16 bases between them. CDR3 sequence reads: CASSAGFPRGNTIYF. The CDR3 nucleotides are TGTGCCAGCAGTGCCGGGTTCCCGCGGGGAAACACCATATATTTT.

This sequence joins TRBV5-6 and TRBJ2-7; 9 bases map to TRBD2. Germline loops: CDR1 SGHDT, CDR2 YYEEEE. The CDR3 runs to 15 residues. Trimming cost V 4 bases and J 4 bases; bases outside gene matches: 9. CDR3 sequence (DNA): TGTGCCAGCAGCGGGCACTCTAGCGGGACTTACGAGCAGTACTTC. Its protein product is CASSGHSSGTYEQYF.

This clone appeared a few times. One junction end disagrees with the germline gene, perhaps due to a read error. The DNA of the CDR3 is TGCGCCAGCAGCGGTTCGGGGACAACCAGGGTCTTC. It codes for CASSGSGTTRVF. V is TRBV4-1 and J is TRBJ2-1; a possible D gene is TRBD1 (6 bases). Per the germline V gene, CDR1 is MGHRA and CDR2 is YSYEKL. The CDR3 is 12 amino acids.

V gene TRBV6-5 combines with J gene TRBJ1-2, with 8 nucleotides matching TRBD1. Unmatched junction bases numbered 12, after V lost 7 bases and J lost 8 bases. Germline lookup yields CDR1 MNHEY and CDR2 SVGAGI. This CDR3 region has 14 residues. CDR3 in amino acids: CASKTRQGWEGYTF. The CDR3 DNA sequence: TGTGCCAGCAAAACGAGACAGGGGTGGGAAGGCTACACCTTC.

The chain links TRBV7-9 to TRBJ2-3, with D perhaps TRBD1 (6 bases). Trimming left V 5 bases short and J 2 bases short, with 11 bases between. The CDR3 has 14 residues. Germline loops: CDR1 SEHNR, CDR2 FQNEAQ (reference sequence). The CDR3 reads CASSNRAYTDTQYF. The CDR3 coding sequence is TGTGCCAGCAGCAACAGGGCATACACAGATACGCAGTATTTT.

V usage is TRBV27 and J usage is TRBJ2-3; TRBD2 matches at 14 bases. CDR3 length equals 14 residues. Germline V gene sequence: CDR1 MNHEY, CDR2 SMNVEV (reference sequence). V lost 6 bases to trimming and J lost 14 bases; unmatched junction nucleotides: 10. The CDR3 spells CASSPTRLAGGRYF. In DNA, the CDR3 is TGTGCCAGCAGCCCGACCCGACTAGCGGGGGGGAGGTATTTT.

The chain employs TRBV7-3 and TRBJ1-2; maybe TRBD1 (6 bases). Germline V gene lookup returns CDR1 SGHTA and CDR2 FQGTGA. This CDR3 contains 15 residues. The V end lost 5 bases, the J end lost 2 bases, and 15 bases lay between the germline ends. CDR3 DNA: TGTGCCAGCAGCCCACATGTTACAGGGAACTATGGCTACACCTTC. Translation: CASSPHVTGNYGYTF.

The genes are TRBV15 and TRBJ1-1, with 7 positions matching TRBD1. Germline V lookup: CDR1 LNHNV, CDR2 YYDKDF (reference sequence). The CDR3 length is 13 residues. J was trimmed by 6 bases and V by 0 bases; bases with no gene match: 1. CDR3 loop: CATSRDRGAEAFF. DNA of the CDR3: TGTGCCACCAGCAGAGACAGGGGGGCTGAAGCTTTCTTT.

The genes are TRBV29-1 and TRBJ2-7; D possibly matches TRBD1 or TRBD2 (5 bases each). Germline assignment: CDR1 SQVTM and CDR2 ANQGSEA. The CDR3 runs 13 residues. V gave up 7 bases and J gave up 2 bases, with 15 bases separating them. CDR3 bases: TGCAGCGCCGGGGCCCCTGCCCCCTACGAGCAGTACTTC. Amino acid sequence: CSAGAPAPYEQYF.

The chain carries TRBV23-1 and TRBJ1-5, with no clear D. TRBV23-1 qualifies as an ORF whose function is uncertain. V dropped 3 bases and J dropped 5 bases, with 17 bases sitting between them. CDR3 size: 16 residues. The CDR3 loop is CASSQSVGSDDQPQHF. The CDR3 DNA sequence: TGCGCCAGCAGTCAGTCGGTGGGGAGCGATGATCAGCCCCAGCATTTT.

The gene calls are TRBV9 and TRBJ1-4; 7 bases align to TRBD1. The CDR3 loop spans 14 amino acids. V was pared by 4 bases and J by 7 bases, with 7 bases of the junction left unmatched. CDR1 and CDR2 (germline): SGDLS, YYNGEE. The CDR3 spells CASSTPGQSEKLFF. CDR3 in DNA: TGTGCCAGCAGCACCCCGGGACAGTCTGAAAAACTGTTTTTT.

As to this clone: Other nucleotide sequences from this sample produce the same CDR3. This chain uses TRBV18 with TRBJ2-7, with 7 bases identical to TRBD2. Germline V gene lookup returns CDR1 KGHSH and CDR2 LQKENI. The CDR3 is 14 amino acids. V lost 2 bases to trimming and J lost 3 bases; unmatched junction nucleotides: 4. CDR3 nucleotide sequence: TGTGCCAGCTCACCAGGTGGCGGGAGCTACGAGCAGTACTTC. Translated: CASSPGGGSYEQYF.

A few counts support this clone. The V gene is TRBV5-1, the J gene TRBJ2-7; TRBD1 matches at 12 bases. The CDR3 is 15 residues long. CDR1 is SGHRS and CDR2 is YFSETQ in the germline V gene. Losses at the gene ends were 3 bases for V and 3 bases for J; bases not matched to a gene: 4. The CDR3 DNA reads TGCGCCAGCAGCTCTGGGACAGGGGGCAACTACGAGCAGTACTTC. Residues: CASSSGTGGNYEQYF.

A note on this clone: Other DNA sequences in the same sample also yield this CDR3. The chain uses TRBV2 and TRBJ2-5; no clear D. CDR3 length equals 11 residues. Trimming stripped 4 bases from V and 4 bases from J, with 4 bases between. Germline CDR1 and CDR2: SNHLY and FYNNEI. CDR3 DNA: TGTGCCAGCAGTGTTTTAGAGACCCAGTACTTC. Its protein product is CASSVLETQYF.

V is TRBV6-5 and J is TRBJ2-3; 7 bases are shared with TRBD2. CDR1 MNHEY and CDR2 SVGAGI come from the germline V gene. The CDR3 is made up of 13 amino acids. Losses at the gene ends were 11 bases for V and 0 bases for J; bases not matched to a gene: 5. The CDR3: CAAREGSTDTQYF. Here the CDR3 DNA reads TGTGCCGCAAGGGAGGGTAGCACAGATACGCAGTATTTT.

The chain has TRBV30 and TRBJ2-1; 9 bases map to TRBD2. CDR1 is GTSNPN and CDR2 is SVGIG in the germline V gene (reference sequence). This CDR3 has 16 residues. V shed 2 bases and J 4 bases; nucleotides not matched to a gene: 9. In DNA, the CDR3 is TGTGCCTGGAGTATACCCGCTAGCGGGGTTTACAATGAGCAGTTCTTC. Translation: CAWSIPASGVYNEQFF.

The chain links TRBV7-2 to TRBJ2-7; perhaps TRBD1 as D (6 bases). The CDR3 is 15 residues long. V was trimmed by 6 bases and J by 0 bases, leaving 15 bases between them. Germline values: CDR1 SGHTA, CDR2 FQGNSA. Written as DNA, the CDR3 is TGTGCCAGCAGTTTTAACGCAGGGGACTCCTACGAGCAGTACTTC. It translates to CASSFNAGDSYEQYF.

The V gene is TRBV7-9, the J gene TRBJ2-7, with D tentatively TRBD1 (6 bases). With 5 bases removed from V and 3 bases from J, the gap between germline ends came to 17 bases. The CDR3 is made up of 15 amino acids. Germline-derived CDR1 and CDR2 are SEHNR and FQNEAQ (reference sequence). The CDR3 loop is CASSARTAWDYEQYF. In nucleotides, the CDR3 is TGTGCCAGCAGCGCAAGGACAGCGTGGGACTACGAGCAGTACTTC.

On this clone itself: This specimen includes other DNA sequences encoding the same CDR3. The chain recombines TRBV7-9 with TRBJ2-3; unclear D gene. V was cut by 2 bases and J by 1 base, with 4 bases left in between. The CDR3 runs to 13 residues. Germline assignment: CDR1 SEHNR and CDR2 FQNEAQ (reference sequence). In nucleotides, the CDR3 is TGTGCCAGCAGCTTAACAGGCACAGATACGCAGTATTTT. As protein: CASSLTGTDTQYF.

The chain joins TRBV7-8 to TRBJ1-1, with 11 bases fitting TRBD1. Germline V gives CDR1 SGHVS, CDR2 FQNEAQ. The CDR3 has 13 residues. With V trimmed by 5 bases and J by 8 bases, 4 bases remained unmatched. In DNA form, the CDR3 reads TGTGCCAGCAGCATCCGGGACAGGGGGGAAGCTTTCTTT. Its translation is CASSIRDRGEAFF.

This clone was detected only a few times. The rearrangement joins TRBV6-5 to TRBJ2-7; D gene unclear. The CDR3 runs 14 residues. Trimming removed 4 bases at V and 3 bases at J, with 13 bases between. From germline, CDR1 is MNHEY and CDR2 SVGAGI. This CDR3 is CASSFGWAGYEQYF. For the CDR3, the DNA is TGTGCCAGCAGTTTCGGGTGGGCCGGCTACGAGCAGTACTTC.